A selection of T cell receptor beta chains follows, all from one sample in a study of blood T cell repertoires in COVID-19. The method was immunoSEQ multiplex PCR; TCRdb's version includes in-frame clones alone and lacks a portion of them. The table lists under 100,000 clones, around 83% of them singletons. The source material was peripheral blood. The receptor source for this set is an older woman with acute or convalescent COVID-19. Each CDR3 is given with its conserved first and last residue. Fields, in order: V gene, clone size, J gene, CDR3 protein. Only some rows state a clone size, as once, few, many or a class for expanded clones.

TRBV3-1/TRBV3-2	-	TRBJ2-5	CASSQEILFETQYF
TRBV4-1	-	TRBJ2-5	CASSSSLRETQYF
TRBV29-1	-	TRBJ1-4	CSVEEVGSGEKLFF
TRBV3-1/TRBV3-2	-	TRBJ1-6	CASSQPGEVWSPLHF
TRBV5-1	-	TRBJ2-2	CASSLPSANTGELFF
TRBV9	-	TRBJ2-7	CASSGGLAAEQYF
TRBV5-6	-	TRBJ2-1	CASSLAAGRGDNEQFF
TRBV6-5	-	TRBJ1-1	CASRLNTEAFF
TRBV13	-	TRBJ2-3	CASSQLRDTYSTDTQYF
TRBV27	-	TRBJ2-3	CASSALGYTQYF
TRBV11-3	-	TRBJ1-1	CASRPQGGRGTEAFF
TRBV7-7	-	TRBJ1-2	CASSLVDRGTPHGNDGYTF
TRBV6-5	-	TRBJ1-4	CASKSAGQGPEKLFF
TRBV2	once	TRBJ1-1	CASSFDRGRRSEAFF
TRBV30	once	TRBJ1-1	CAWSKTGVGTEAFF
TRBV29-1	-	TRBJ2-1	CSVEPEQFF
TRBV5-1	-	TRBJ1-3	CASSLDRAGNTIYF
TRBV27	-	TRBJ1-6	CASRGSSYNSPLHF
TRBV5-1	-	TRBJ1-3	CASSLGAGDGNTIYF
TRBV5-4	-	TRBJ1-1	CASSLIRNTEAFF
TRBV5-1	-	TRBJ2-7	CASSSMGILLGYEQYF
TRBV24-1	few	TRBJ2-1	CATSDSRQGHNEQFF
TRBV6-5	-	TRBJ1-2	CASSSDRRVYYGYTF
TRBV28	-	TRBJ2-1	CASSFLTSDSYNEQFF
TRBV7-3	-	TRBJ2-3	CASSYLGGTDTQYF
TRBV11-2	-	TRBJ2-7	CASSPGTAGLAYEQYF
TRBV19	-	TRBJ1-1	CASSSSGAAPNTEAFF
TRBV9	once	TRBJ1-3	CASSVGQGSSGNTIYF
TRBV5-1	-	TRBJ1-3	CASSLVSGQNSGNTIYF
TRBV6-2/TRBV6-3	-	TRBJ1-2	CASSPLNDRGGYTF
TRBV27	few	TRBJ2-7	CASSGGNRGYEQYF
TRBV24-1	-	TRBJ2-3	CATSDTRNNGADTQYF
TRBV7-7	-	TRBJ2-2	CASSLGLAGRTGELFF
TRBV5-8	-	TRBJ1-5	CASSRGQMNNQPQHF
TRBV6-5	-	TRBJ1-1	CASSRQGVETEAFF
TRBV5-1	once	TRBJ1-1	CASSLVDSGSEAFF
TRBV6-5	-	TRBJ2-1	CASSTRETYNEQFF
TRBV2	-	TRBJ1-2	CASSERDRAPNYGYTF
TRBV6-5	-	TRBJ2-7	CASSYRETYEQYF
TRBV5-1	few	TRBJ2-1	CASSLRVGWREGTSYNEQFF
TRBV7-3	-	TRBJ2-1	CASSSQRGEYNEQFF
TRBV15	-	TRBJ1-5	CATSRGRRNNQPQHF
TRBV5-1	-	TRBJ2-3	CASSPRISSTDTQYF
TRBV6-2/TRBV6-3	-	TRBJ1-5	CASSYGQFSNQPQHF
TRBV11-3	few	TRBJ2-1	CASSKGLAGALSSYNEQFF
TRBV30	few	TRBJ1-2	CAWWGQEANYGYTF
TRBV3-1/TRBV3-2	-	TRBJ1-1	CASSQEQPPARGTEAFF
TRBV19	-	TRBJ2-3	CASSIGGSGTDTQYF
TRBV20-1	-	TRBJ2-7	CSAGGPYEQYF
TRBV19	-	TRBJ2-1	CASRGYNEQFF
TRBV11-3	medium-sized	TRBJ2-3	CASSPARDTQYF
TRBV6-2/TRBV6-3	once	TRBJ1-5	CASSYSRVINLPQHF
TRBV7-9	-	TRBJ2-7	CASSLGGAGGSYEQYF
TRBV6-6	-	TRBJ1-1	CASSYSTRDTEAFF
TRBV11-3	-	TRBJ2-1	CASSLGGGHPSDEQFF
TRBV7-2	-	TRBJ1-5	CASSLVGESNQPQHF
TRBV5-4	-	TRBJ2-7	CASSLSQYEQYF
TRBV7-2	-	TRBJ1-1	CASSLAWQVNTEAFF